Sequencing of this T cell receptor beta chain was carried out in a study of cytomegalovirus exposure and HLA in healthy donors. Findings and limits, study-wide: The listing of roughly 160 TCR beta chains classed them as cytomegalovirus-associated. The authors excluded some V segments, including TRBV6-2 and TRBV6-3, as indistinguishable. Later analysis associated a missense DCLRE1C variant with TCR beta V- and J-gene trimming. With further analysis later on, most CMV-associated TCR beta chains appeared HLA-restricted.

The germline gives CDR1 MNHEY, CDR2 SMNVEV (reference sequence). The V gene end was trimmed by 3 bases and the J gene end by 10 bases; junction bases not matched to a gene: 8. This CDR3 is 14 amino acids long. Concerning this clone itself: Its antigen is unidentified.

Primers for the PCR totalled 60 Vbeta and 13 Jbeta. The repertoire was sequenced with immunoSEQ multiplex PCR; TCRdb's copy has only in-frame clones and lacks some. This sample has about 80,000 clones; 65% to 80% occur once, and the top ten carry about 2.5%. The clonotype originates from a man aged 25 to 40 in good health and CMV-seronegative. The rearrangement joins TRBV27 to TRBJ2-1, with 8 positions matching TRBD2. Material: PBMCs. In DNA, the CDR3 is TGTGCCAGCAGTTTTCGGACGACTAGCGACGAGCAGTTCTTC. Protein sequence: CASSFRTTSDEQFF.